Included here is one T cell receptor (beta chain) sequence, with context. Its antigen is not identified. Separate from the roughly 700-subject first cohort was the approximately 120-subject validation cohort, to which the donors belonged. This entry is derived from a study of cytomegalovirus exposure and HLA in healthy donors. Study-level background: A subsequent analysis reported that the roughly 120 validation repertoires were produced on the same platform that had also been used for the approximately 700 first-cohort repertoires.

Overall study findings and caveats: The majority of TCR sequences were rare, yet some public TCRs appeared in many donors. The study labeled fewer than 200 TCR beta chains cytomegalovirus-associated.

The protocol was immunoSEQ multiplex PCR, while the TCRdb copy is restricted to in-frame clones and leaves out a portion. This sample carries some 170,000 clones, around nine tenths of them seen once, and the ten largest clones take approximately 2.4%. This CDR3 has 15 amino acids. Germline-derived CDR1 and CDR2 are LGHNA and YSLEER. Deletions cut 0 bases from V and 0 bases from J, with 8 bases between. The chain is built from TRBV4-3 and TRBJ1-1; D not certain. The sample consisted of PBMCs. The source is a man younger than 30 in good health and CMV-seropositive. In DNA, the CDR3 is TGCGCCAGCAGCCAAGATCGAGGGATGAACACTGAAGCTTTCTTT. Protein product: CASSQDRGMNTEAFF.